These 13 T cell receptor beta chains were all obtained from the same sample, sequenced in a study of blood T cell repertoires in COVID-19. Using immunoSEQ multiplex PCR, the repertoire was profiled, and TCRdb retains in-frame clones only, with some absent. The profile shows 250,000 to 350,000 clones, roughly 85% of them singletons. The material sequenced was peripheral blood. The receptors were gathered from a woman aged 25 to 39 with active or convalescent COVID-19.

The CDR3 is CAWNRGRRTGGETQYF. CDR3 sequence (DNA): TGTGCCTGGAACAGGGGGCGCAGGACCGGGGGAGAGACCCAGTACTTC. The V and J genes are TRBV30 and TRBJ2-5; TRBD1 matches 9 bases. The CDR3 contains 16 residues. V gave up 4 bases and J gave up 4 bases; unmatched junction bases: 13. Germline CDR1 GTSNPN, CDR2 SVGIG (reference sequence). The complete variable domain, with remaining parts taken from reference TRBV30 and TRBJ2-5, reads SQTIHQWPATLVQPVGSPLSLECTVEGTSNPNLYWYRQAAGRGLQLLFYSVGIGQISSEVPQNLSASRPQDRQFILSSKKLLLSDSGFYLCAWNRGRRTGGETQYFGPGTRLLVL.

The chain has TRBV4-3 and TRBJ1-1, with 9 bases fitting TRBD1. Germline lookup yields CDR1 LGHNA and CDR2 YSLEER. The CDR3 is 15 amino acids. Trimming cost V 1 base and J 9 bases; bases outside gene matches: 9. CDR3 loop: CASSQGTGTGIQAFF. The DNA for the CDR3 is TGCGCCAGCAGCCAAGGGACCGGGACAGGGATCCAAGCTTTCTTT.

This clone was picked up one time. The V call is TRBV9, the J call TRBJ2-1, with D tentatively TRBD2 (5 bases). This CDR3 is 14 amino acids long. V was cut by 0 bases and J by 2 bases, with 6 bases left in between. Germline-derived CDR1 and CDR2 are SGDLS and YYNGEE. CDR3 protein: CASSVAGTYNEQFF. In DNA form, the CDR3 reads TGTGCCAGCAGCGTAGCGGGGACCTACAATGAGCAGTTCTTC.

The chain combines TRBV6-2 or TRBV6-3 with TRBJ2-1; tentatively, D is TRBD2 (7 bases). Trimming removed 0 bases from V and 7 bases from J, with 25 bases in between. CDR3 size: 19 residues. CDR1 is MNHEY, CDR2 SVGEGT, per germline. CDR3 bases: TGTGCCAGCAGTTACTCGAGTTTCGGCGGAGGGGGGGCCTCAAATGAGCAGTTCTTC. It encodes CASSYSSFGGGGASNEQFF.

This chain connects TRBV29-1 to TRBJ1-1; D not resolved. Trimming shortened V by 7 bases and J by 10 bases, and 22 bases separated the two germline ends. Germline lookup yields CDR1 SQVTM and CDR2 ANQGSEA. This CDR3 is built from 13 residues. In DNA form, the CDR3 reads TGCAGCGCCGTCTCGTTGGGGAGGAGGGTAGCTTTCTTT. Translating gives CSAVSLGRRVAFF.

In this sample, this clone turned up a few times. The V call is TRBV4-1, the J call TRBJ2-7; D possibly corresponds to TRBD2 (6 bases). The length of the CDR3 is 14 residues. V was pared by 4 bases and J by 7 bases, with 17 bases between. CDR1 and CDR2 (germline): MGHRA, YSYEKL. The CDR3 protein is CASSPLAGLKEQYF. The CDR3 DNA reads as TGCGCCAGCAGCCCCTTGGCGGGGCTGAAGGAGCAGTACTTC.

The V call is TRBV15, the J call TRBJ2-2; D gene ambiguous. The CDR3 loop spans 15 amino acids. Germline CDR1 is LNHNV and CDR2 is YYDKDF (reference sequence). V was shortened by 1 base and J by 4 bases, with 10 bases between the two germline ends. In DNA form, the CDR3 reads TGTGCCACCAGCAGAGGCAGGATTCTCACCGGGGAGCTGTTTTTT. Protein product: CATSRGRILTGELFF.

Comment on this clone: In the same sample, other DNA sequences code for this CDR3. The gene calls are TRBV18 and TRBJ1-1; D gene unclear. V was trimmed by 2 bases and J by 2 bases, leaving 9 bases between them. CDR1 and CDR2 (germline): KGHSH, LQKENI. The CDR3 is 14 residues long. The DNA of the CDR3 is TGTGCCAGCTCACCAAACTCGGGAAACACTGAAGCTTTCTTT. Amino acid sequence: CASSPNSGNTEAFF.

The chain uses TRBV7-2 and TRBJ2-7; 8 bases line up with TRBD2. Unmatched junction bases numbered 9, after V lost 1 base and J lost 4 bases. From germline, CDR1 is SGHTA and CDR2 FQGNSA. This CDR3 has 16 amino acids. Written as DNA, the CDR3 is TGTGCCAGCAGCTTAGGTGGCGGGGGGATTTGGTACGAGCAGTACTTC. It specifies CASSLGGGGIWYEQYF.

The rearrangement links TRBV3-1 (or the pseudogene TRBV3-2) to TRBJ2-3; the match to TRBD2 covers 7 bases. J gave up 7 bases and V 1 base, and 8 bases lay outside the gene matches. The germline V gene has CDR1 LGHDT and CDR2 YNNKEL (reference sequence). This CDR3 spans 15 amino acids. The CDR3 here is CASSQASGVGNTQYF. For the CDR3, the DNA is TGTGCCAGCAGCCAAGCAAGCGGGGTAGGAAATACGCAGTATTTT.

V and J are TRBV7-2 and TRBJ1-1; D not certain. The CDR3 has 14 amino acids. CDR1 is SGHTA and CDR2 is FQGNSA in the germline V gene. The V end was cut by 5 bases, the J end by 0 bases, with 10 bases between. The CDR3 bases are TGTGCCAGCAGCCCCTCTCTTATGAACACTGAAGCTTTCTTT. Amino acid sequence: CASSPSLMNTEAFF.

This clone was detected once. The chain combines TRBV7-6 with TRBJ2-7; 11 bases agree with TRBD1. After removal of 5 bases from V and 5 bases from J, the junction contained 8 bases not matched to a gene. Germline CDR1 reads SGHVS; CDR2 reads FNYEAQ. This CDR3 has 15 residues. CDR3 sequence (DNA): TGTGCCAGCAGCCCCTGGACAGGGGGCGGGGACGAGCAGTACTTC. This gives the protein CASSPWTGGGDEQYF.

This clone was counted only a few times. V gene TRBV5-8 combines with J gene TRBJ2-3; D not resolved. Trimming left V 2 bases short and J 9 bases short, with 10 bases between. This CDR3 has 12 residues. The germline V gene has CDR1 SGHTS and CDR2 YDEGEE. CDR3 residues: CASSFIIPTQYF. The CDR3 coding sequence is TGTGCCAGCAGCTTTATTATTCCGACGCAGTATTTT.